This T cell receptor beta chain comes out of a study of T cells in Graves' hyperthyroidism and ophthalmopathy. Amplification of TCR beta CDR3 regions used RNA as the template. The HTBI primer set drove a first-round RT-PCR of the TCR CDR3. Via MiXCR, TCRdb re-called the multiplex PCR reads, giving one row per CDR3 protein. The data show hundreds of thousands of distinct CDR3 sequences, 13% seen once. The CDR3 has 14 amino acids. Germline V gene lookup returns CDR1 SQVTM and CDR2 ANQGSEA. V lost 2 bases to trimming and J lost 2 bases, with 12 bases between them. This clonotype appeared many times. No ophthalmopathy progression within 18 months constituted stable Graves' hyperthyroidism. Investigators excluded patients with uncontrolled infection, other autoimmune disease, pregnancy or lactation. Extraction of PBMCs used 7.5 to 10 ml of fresh peripheral blood.

Sequencing was performed on blood. The TCR sequence derives from a woman under 30 with Graves' hyperthyroidism. The V and J genes are TRBV29-1 and TRBJ2-5, with D possibly TRBD2 on 5 matching bases. CDR3 sequence (DNA): TGCAGCGTTGAAAACCCTAGCTTTCAAGAGACCCAGTACTTC. Translation gives CSVENPSFQETQYF.